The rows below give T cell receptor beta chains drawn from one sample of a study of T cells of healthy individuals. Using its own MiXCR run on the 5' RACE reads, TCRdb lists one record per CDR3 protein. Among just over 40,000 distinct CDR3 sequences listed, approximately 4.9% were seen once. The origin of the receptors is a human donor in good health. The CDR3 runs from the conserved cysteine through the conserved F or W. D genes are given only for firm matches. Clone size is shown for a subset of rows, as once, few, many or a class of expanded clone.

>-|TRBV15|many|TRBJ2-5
CATSQRTSQETQYF
TGTGCCACCAGCCAGAGGACTTCCCAGGAGACCCAGTACTTC
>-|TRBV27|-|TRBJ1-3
CASRRSSGNTIYF
TGTGCCAGCCGGCGCAGCTCTGGAAACACCATATATTTT
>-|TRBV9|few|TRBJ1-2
CASSPGGQLYGYTF
TGTGCCAGCAGCCCGGGGGGCCAGTTATATGGCTACACCTTC
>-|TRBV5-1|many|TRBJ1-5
CASSRGANQPQHF
TGCGCCAGCAGTCGAGGGGCCAATCAGCCCCAGCATTTT
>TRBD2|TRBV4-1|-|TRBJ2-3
CASSQGWETSGADTQYF
TGCGCCAGCAGCCAAGGTTGGGAGACTAGCGGGGCAGATACGCAGTATTTT
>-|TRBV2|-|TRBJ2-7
CASSRYEQYF
TGTGCCAGCAGCCGCTACGAGCAGTACTTC
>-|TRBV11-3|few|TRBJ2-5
CASSFRRQGEETQYF
TGTGCCAGCAGCTTCAGAAGGCAGGGAGAAGAGACCCAGTACTTC
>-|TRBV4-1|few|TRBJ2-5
CASSQVGSGAPATQYF
TGCGCCAGCAGCCAGGTTGGTTCGGGGGCCCCGGCGACCCAGTACTTC
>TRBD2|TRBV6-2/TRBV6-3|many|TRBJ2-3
CARASGGRDTQYF
TGTGCCAGAGCTAGCGGGGGGAGAGATACGCAGTATTTT
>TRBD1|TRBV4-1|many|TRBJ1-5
CASSQSTGAGIQPQHF
TGCGCCAGCAGCCAATCGACAGGGGCAGGAATTCAGCCCCAGCATTTT
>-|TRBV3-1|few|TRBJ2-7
CASSQVWRNKGAYEQYF
TGTGCCAGCAGCCAAGTATGGAGGAACAAAGGGGCCTACGAGCAGTACTTC
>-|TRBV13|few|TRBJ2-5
CASSALTQETQYF
TGTGCCAGCAGCGCCCTTACCCAAGAGACCCAGTACTTC
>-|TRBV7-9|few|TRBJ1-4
CASRPHPRTDNEKLFF
TGTGCCAGCAGACCCCACCCTAGGACAGATAATGAAAAACTGTTTTTT
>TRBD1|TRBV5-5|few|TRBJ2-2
CASSSRQGAGTGELFF
TGTGCCAGCAGCTCTAGACAGGGGGCCGGCACCGGGGAGCTGTTTTTT
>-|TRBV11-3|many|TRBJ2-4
CASSLDFGPKNIQYF
TGTGCCAGCAGCTTAGATTTCGGACCCAAAAACATTCAGTACTTC
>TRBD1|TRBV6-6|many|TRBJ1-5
CASSKETGATNQPQHF
TGTGCCAGCAGTAAAGAAACAGGGGCGACGAATCAGCCCCAGCATTTT
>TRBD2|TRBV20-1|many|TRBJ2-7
CSADPGGGEQYF
TGCAGTGCAGACCCCGGGGGGGGAGAGCAGTACTTC
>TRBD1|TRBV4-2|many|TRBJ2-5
CASSQVGQGEETQYF
TGTGCCAGCAGCCAAGTAGGACAGGGGGAGGAGACCCAGTACTTC
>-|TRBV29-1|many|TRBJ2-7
CSVGAGDPPEQYF
TGCAGCGTGGGAGCAGGGGATCCTCCCGAGCAGTACTTC
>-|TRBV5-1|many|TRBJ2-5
CASSWDIQETQYF
TGCGCCAGCAGCTGGGACATCCAAGAGACCCAGTACTTC
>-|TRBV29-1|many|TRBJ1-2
CSVVRGGYGYTF
TGCAGCGTCGTCAGGGGAGGCTATGGCTACACCTTC
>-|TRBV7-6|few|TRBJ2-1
CASSSRRSYNEQFF
TGTGCCAGCAGCTCTCGCCGTTCATACAATGAGCAGTTCTTC